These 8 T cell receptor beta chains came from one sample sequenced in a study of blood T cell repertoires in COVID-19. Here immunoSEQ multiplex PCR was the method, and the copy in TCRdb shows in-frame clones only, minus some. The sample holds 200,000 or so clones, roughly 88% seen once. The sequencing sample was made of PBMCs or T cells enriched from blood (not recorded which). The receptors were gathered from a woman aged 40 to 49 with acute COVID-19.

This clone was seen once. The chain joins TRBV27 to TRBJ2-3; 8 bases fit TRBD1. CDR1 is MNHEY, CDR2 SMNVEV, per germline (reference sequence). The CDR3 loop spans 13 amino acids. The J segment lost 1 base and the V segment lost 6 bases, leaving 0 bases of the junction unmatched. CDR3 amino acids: CASRGQGTDTQYF. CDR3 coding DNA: TGTGCCAGCAGGGGACAGGGCACAGATACGCAGTATTTT.

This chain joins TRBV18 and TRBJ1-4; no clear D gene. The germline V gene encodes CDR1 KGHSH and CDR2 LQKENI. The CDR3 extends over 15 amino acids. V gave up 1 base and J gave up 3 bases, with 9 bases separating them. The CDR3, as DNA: TGTGCCAGCTCACCACGGTACGGGTCTAATGAAAAACTGTTTTTT. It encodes CASSPRYGSNEKLFF.

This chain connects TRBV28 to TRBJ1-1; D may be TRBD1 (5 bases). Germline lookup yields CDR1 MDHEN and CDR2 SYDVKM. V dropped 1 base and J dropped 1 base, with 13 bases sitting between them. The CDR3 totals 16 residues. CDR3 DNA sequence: TGTGCCAGCAGTTTATCCTTCGGGGGGGGGAACACTGAAGCTTTCTTT. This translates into CASSLSFGGGNTEAFF.

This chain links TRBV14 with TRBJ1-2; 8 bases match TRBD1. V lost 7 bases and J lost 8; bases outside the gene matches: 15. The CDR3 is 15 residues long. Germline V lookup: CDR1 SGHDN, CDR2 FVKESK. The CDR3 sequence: CASTTQGARLGGYTF. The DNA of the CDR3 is TGTGCCAGCACGACGCAGGGGGCCCGATTGGGGGGCTACACCTTC. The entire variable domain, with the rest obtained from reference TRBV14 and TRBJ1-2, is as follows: EAGVTQFPSHSVIEKGQTVTLRCDPISGHDNLYWYRRVMGKEIKFLLHFVKESKQDESGMPNNRFLAERTGGTYSTLKVQPAELEDSGVYFCASTTQGARLGGYTFGSGTRLTVV.

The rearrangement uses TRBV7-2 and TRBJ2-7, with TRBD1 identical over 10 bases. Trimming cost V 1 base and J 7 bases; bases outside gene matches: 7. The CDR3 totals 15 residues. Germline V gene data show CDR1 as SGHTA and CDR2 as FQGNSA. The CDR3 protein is CASSLDQGQGREQYF. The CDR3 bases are TGTGCCAGCAGCTTAGATCAGGGACAGGGGCGGGAGCAGTACTTC. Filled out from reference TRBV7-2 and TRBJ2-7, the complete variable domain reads GAGVSQSPSNKVTEKGKDVELRCDPISGHTALYWYRQSLGQGLEFLIYFQGNSAPDKSGLPSDRFSAERTGGSVSTLTIQRTQQEDSAVYLCASSLDQGQGREQYFGPGTRLTVT.

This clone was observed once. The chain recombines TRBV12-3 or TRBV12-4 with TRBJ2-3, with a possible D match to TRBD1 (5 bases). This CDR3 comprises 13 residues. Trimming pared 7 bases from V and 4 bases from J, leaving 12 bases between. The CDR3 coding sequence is TGTGCCAGCATGACCCAGGGATCAGATACGCAGTATTTT. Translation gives CASMTQGSDTQYF.

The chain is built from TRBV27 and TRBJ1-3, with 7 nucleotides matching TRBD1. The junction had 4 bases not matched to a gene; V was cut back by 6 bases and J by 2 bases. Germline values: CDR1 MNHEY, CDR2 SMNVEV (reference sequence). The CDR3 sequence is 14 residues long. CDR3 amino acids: CASRRQGTGNTIYF. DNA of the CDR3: TGTGCCAGCAGGAGACAGGGAACTGGAAACACCATATATTTT.

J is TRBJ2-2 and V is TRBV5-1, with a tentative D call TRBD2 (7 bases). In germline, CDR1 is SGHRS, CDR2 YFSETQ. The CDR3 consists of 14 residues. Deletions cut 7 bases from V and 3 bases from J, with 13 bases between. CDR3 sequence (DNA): TGCGCCAGCCACGGGGGGACATACACCGGGGAGCTGTTTTTT. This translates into CASHGGTYTGELFF.